The clone carrying this T cell receptor beta chain came up a few times. The antigen remains unidentified. Per germline, CDR1 SGHAT and CDR2 FQDESV (reference sequence). V was clipped by 2 bases and J by 5 bases, with 7 bases between them. This CDR3 has 13 residues. This sample is part of a study of cytomegalovirus exposure and HLA in healthy donors. The protocol was immunoSEQ multiplex PCR, while the TCRdb copy is restricted to in-frame clones and leaves out a portion. The sample lists 150,000 to 200,000 clones, approximately 85% occurring once. Study-wide results and caveats: 164 TCR beta chains were listed as cytomegalovirus-associated.

The donors were in the roughly 110-subject validation cohort; that cohort was separate from the approximately 670-subject first cohort. This sequence originates from a woman between 18 and 29 years old in good health and CMV-seronegative. This chain links TRBV11-1 with TRBJ1-5; D is unclear. The sequencing input was PBMCs. CDR3 nucleotide sequence: TGTGCCAGCAGCTTATTCGAGGATCAGCCCCAGCATTTT. As protein: CASSLFEDQPQHF.